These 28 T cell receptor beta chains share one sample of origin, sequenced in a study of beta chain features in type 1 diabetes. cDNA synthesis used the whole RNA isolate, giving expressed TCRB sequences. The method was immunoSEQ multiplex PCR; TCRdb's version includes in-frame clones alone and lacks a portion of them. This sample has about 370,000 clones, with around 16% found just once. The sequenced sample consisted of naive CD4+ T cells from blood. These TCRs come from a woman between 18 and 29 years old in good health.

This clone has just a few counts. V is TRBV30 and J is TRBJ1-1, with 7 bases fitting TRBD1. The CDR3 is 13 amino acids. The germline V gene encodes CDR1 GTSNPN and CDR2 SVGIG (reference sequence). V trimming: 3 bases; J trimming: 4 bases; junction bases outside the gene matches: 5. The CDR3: CAWSKRGLTEAFF. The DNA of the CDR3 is TGTGCCTGGAGCAAAAGGGGGCTCACTGAAGCTTTCTTT.

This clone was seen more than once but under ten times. The CDR3 DNA reads as TGTGCCAGCAGCTATGGACTAGAGGGGACCGGGGAGCTGTTTTTT. Its translation: CASSYGLEGTGELFF. The rearrangement uses TRBV7-2 and TRBJ2-2; TRBD2 matches at 7 bases. CDR3 length: 15 residues. The V and J ends lost 4 bases and 5 bases, in that order; junction bases with no gene match: 7. In germline, CDR1 is SGHTA, CDR2 FQGNSA.

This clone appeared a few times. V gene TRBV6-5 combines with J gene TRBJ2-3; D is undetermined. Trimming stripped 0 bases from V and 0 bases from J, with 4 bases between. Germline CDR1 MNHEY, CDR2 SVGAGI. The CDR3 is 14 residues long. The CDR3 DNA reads TGTGCCAGCAGTTACTCCGGGAGCACAGATACGCAGTATTTT. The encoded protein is CASSYSGSTDTQYF.

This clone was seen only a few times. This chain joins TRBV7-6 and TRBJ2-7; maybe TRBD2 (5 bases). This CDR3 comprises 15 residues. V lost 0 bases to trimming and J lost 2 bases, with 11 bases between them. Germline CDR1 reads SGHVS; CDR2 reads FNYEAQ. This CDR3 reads CASSLAPGEAYEQYF. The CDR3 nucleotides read TGTGCCAGCAGCTTAGCACCCGGGGAAGCCTACGAGCAGTACTTC.

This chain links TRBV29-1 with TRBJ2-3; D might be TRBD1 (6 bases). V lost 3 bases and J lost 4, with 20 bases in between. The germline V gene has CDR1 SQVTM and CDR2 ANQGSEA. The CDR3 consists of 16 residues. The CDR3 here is CSVDEGLNRASDTQYF. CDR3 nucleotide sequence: TGCAGCGTTGATGAGGGGTTGAACAGGGCATCAGATACGCAGTATTTT.

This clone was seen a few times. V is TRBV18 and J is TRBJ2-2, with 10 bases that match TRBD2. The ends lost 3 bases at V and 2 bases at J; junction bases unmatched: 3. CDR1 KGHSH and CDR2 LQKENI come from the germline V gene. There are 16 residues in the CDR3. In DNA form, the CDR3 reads TGTGCCAGCTCACCGACACTAGCGGGAAACACCGGGGAGCTGTTTTTT. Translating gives CASSPTLAGNTGELFF. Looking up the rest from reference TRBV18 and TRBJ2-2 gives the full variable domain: NAGVMQNPRHLVRRRGQEARLRCSPMKGHSHVYWYRQLPEEGLKFMVYLQKENIIDESGMPKERFSAEFPKEGPSILRIQQVVRGDSAAYFCASSPTLAGNTGELFFGEGSRLTVL.

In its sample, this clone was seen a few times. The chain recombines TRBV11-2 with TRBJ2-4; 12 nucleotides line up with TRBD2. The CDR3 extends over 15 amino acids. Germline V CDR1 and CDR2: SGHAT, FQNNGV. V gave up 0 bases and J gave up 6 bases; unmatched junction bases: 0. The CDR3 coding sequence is TGTGCCAGCAGCTTAGAGACTAGCGGGAGAAACATTCAGTACTTC. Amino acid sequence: CASSLETSGRNIQYF.

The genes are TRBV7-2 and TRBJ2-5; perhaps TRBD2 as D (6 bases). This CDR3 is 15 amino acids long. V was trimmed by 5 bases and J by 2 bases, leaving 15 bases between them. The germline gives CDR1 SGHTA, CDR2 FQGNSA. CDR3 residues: CASSAGRGAQETQYF. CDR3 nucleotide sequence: TGTGCCAGCAGCGCAGGGCGGGGAGCGCAAGAGACCCAGTACTTC.

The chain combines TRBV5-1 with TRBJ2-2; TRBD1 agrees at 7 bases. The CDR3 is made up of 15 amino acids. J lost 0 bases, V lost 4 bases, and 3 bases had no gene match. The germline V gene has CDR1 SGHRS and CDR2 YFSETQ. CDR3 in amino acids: CASSPGQSNTGELFF. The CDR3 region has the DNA TGCGCCAGCAGCCCGGGACAGTCGAACACCGGGGAGCTGTTTTTT.

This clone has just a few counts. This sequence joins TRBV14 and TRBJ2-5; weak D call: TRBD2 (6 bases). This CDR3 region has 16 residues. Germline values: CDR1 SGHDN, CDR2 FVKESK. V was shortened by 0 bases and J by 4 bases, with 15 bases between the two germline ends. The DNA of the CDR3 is TGTGCCAGCAGCCAAGATCAGCGGGCTGAGGGAGAGACCCAGTACTTC. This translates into CASSQDQRAEGETQYF.

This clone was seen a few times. The CDR3 loop reads CASSGTGGETQYF. In DNA form, the CDR3 reads TGTGCCAGCAGCGGGACAGGGGGCGAGACCCAGTACTTC. The V gene is TRBV7-9, the J gene TRBJ2-5; 12 bases agree with TRBD1. This CDR3 has 13 amino acids. Germline V lookup: CDR1 SEHNR, CDR2 FQNEAQ (reference sequence). V was pared by 5 bases and J by 5 bases, with 0 bases of the junction left unmatched.

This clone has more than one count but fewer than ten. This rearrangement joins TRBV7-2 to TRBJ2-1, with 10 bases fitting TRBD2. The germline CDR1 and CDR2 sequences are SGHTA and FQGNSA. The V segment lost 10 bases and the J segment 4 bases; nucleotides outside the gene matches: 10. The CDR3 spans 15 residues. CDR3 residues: CATSIAGGPYNEQFF. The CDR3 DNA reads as TGTGCCACCTCGATAGCGGGAGGTCCTTACAATGAGCAGTTCTTC. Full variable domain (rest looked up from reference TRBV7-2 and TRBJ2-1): GAGVSQSPSNKVTEKGKDVELRCDPISGHTALYWYRQSLGQGLEFLIYFQGNSAPDKSGLPSDRFSAERTGGSVSTLTIQRTQQEDSAVYLCATSIAGGPYNEQFFGPGTRLTVL.

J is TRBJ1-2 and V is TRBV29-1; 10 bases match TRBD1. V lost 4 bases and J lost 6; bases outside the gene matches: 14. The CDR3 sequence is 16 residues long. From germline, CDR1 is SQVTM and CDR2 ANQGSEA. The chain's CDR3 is CSVVRLLDRGRDGYTF. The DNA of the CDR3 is TGCAGCGTTGTAAGACTCCTCGACAGGGGGCGGGATGGCTACACCTTC.

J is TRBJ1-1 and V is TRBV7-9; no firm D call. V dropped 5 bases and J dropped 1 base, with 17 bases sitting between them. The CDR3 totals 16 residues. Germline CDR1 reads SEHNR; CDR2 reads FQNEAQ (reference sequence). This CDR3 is CASSHRMTLPNTEAFF. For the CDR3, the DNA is TGTGCCAGCAGCCATCGGATGACTTTACCGAACACTGAAGCTTTCTTT.

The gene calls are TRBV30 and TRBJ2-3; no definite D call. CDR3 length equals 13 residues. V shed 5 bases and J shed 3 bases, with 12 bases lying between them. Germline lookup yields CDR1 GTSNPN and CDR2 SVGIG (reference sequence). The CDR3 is CAWGMGSTDTQYF. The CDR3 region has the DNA TGTGCCTGGGGTATGGGCAGTACAGATACGCAGTATTTT.

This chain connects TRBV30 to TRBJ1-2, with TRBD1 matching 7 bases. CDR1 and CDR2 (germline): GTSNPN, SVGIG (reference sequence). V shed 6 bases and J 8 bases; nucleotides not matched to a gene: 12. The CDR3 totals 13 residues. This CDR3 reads CACPPGTVRGYTF. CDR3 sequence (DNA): TGTGCCTGCCCTCCCGGGACAGTGCGGGGCTACACCTTC.

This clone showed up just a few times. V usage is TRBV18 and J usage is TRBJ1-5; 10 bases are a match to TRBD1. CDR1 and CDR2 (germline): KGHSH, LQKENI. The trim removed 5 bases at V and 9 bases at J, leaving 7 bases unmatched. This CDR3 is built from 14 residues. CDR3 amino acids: CASSLTGGRGPQHF. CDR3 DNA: TGTGCCAGCTCATTGACAGGGGGCCGGGGGCCCCAGCATTTT.

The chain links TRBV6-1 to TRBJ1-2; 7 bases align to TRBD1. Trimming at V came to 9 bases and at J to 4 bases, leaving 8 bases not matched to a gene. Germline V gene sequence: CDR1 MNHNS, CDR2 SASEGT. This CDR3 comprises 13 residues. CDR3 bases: TGTGCCAGTCAGGTGGGGGACAGCTATGGCTACACCTTC. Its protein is CASQVGDSYGYTF.

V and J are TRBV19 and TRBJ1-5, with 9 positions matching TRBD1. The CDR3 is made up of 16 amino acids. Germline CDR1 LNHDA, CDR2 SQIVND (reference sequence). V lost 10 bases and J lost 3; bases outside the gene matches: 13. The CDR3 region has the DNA TGTGCCACCCAGGAGTTCGGGACAGGGTCCAATCAGCCCCAGCATTTT. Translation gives CATQEFGTGSNQPQHF.

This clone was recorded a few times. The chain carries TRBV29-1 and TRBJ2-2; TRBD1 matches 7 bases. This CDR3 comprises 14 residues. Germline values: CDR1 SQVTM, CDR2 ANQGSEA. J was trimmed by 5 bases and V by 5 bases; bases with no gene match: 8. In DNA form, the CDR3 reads TGCAGCGTTCTTCGGACAGGTCCGACCGGGGAGCTGTTTTTT. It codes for CSVLRTGPTGELFF.

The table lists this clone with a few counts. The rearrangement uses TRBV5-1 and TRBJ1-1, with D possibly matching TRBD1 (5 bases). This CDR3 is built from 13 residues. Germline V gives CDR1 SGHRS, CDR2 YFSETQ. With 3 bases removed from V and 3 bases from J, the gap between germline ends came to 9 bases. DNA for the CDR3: TGCGCCAGCAGCTGGGGGGAGGACACTGAAGCTTTCTTT. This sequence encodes CASSWGEDTEAFF.

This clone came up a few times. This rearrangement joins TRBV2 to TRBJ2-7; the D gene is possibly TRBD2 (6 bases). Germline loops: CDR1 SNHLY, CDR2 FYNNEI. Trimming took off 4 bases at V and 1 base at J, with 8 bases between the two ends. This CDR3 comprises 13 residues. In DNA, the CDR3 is TGTGCCAGCAGTGCTAGCGCGTCCTACGAGCAGTACTTC. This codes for CASSASASYEQYF.

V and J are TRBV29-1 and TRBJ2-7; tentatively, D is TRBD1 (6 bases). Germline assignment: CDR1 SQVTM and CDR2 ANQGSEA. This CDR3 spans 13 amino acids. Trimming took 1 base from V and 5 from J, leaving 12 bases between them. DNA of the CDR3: TGCAGCGTTGAAGGACAGGAGCGGCACGAGCAGTACTTC. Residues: CSVEGQERHEQYF.

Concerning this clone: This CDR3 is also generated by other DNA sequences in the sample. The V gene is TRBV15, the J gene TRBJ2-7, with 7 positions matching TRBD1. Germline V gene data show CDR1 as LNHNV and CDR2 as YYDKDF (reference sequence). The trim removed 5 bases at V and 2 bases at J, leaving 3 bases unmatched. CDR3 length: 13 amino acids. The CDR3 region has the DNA TGTGCCACCAGCCGGGACAGACCCTACGAGCAGTACTTC. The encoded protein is CATSRDRPYEQYF.

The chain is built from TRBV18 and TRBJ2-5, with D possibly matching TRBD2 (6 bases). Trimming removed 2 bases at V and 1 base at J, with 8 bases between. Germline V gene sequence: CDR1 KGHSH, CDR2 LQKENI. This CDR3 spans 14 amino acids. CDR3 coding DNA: TGTGCCAGCTCACCAGCGGGGCTCCAAGAGACCCAGTACTTC. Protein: CASSPAGLQETQYF.

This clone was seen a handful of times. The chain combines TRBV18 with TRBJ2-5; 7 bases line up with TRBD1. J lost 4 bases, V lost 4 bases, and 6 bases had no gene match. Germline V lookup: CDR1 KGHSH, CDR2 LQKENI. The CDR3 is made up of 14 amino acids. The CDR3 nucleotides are TGTGCCAGCTCACAACGGACAGGTCCAGAGACCCAGTACTTC. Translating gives CASSQRTGPETQYF.

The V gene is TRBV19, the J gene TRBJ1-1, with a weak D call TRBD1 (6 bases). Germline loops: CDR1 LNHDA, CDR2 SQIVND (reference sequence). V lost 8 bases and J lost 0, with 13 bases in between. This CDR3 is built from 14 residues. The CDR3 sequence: CASQDRPVNTEAFF. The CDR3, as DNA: TGTGCCAGTCAGGACAGACCCGTGAACACTGAAGCTTTCTTT.

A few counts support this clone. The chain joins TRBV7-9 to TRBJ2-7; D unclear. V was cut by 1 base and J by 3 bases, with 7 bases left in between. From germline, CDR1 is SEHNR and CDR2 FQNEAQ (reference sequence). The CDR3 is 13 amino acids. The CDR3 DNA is TGTGCCAGCAGCTTAGACAATTACTACGAGCAGTACTTC. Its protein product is CASSLDNYYEQYF.